The rows below give T cell receptor beta chains drawn from one sample of a study of OX40 agonist ivuxolimab in advanced cancers. TCRdb keeps only in-frame clones here, not all; method: immunoSEQ multiplex PCR. The sample lists 80,000 or so clones; more than 70% were seen once. This specimen consisted of CD4+ or CD8+ T cells sorted from blood, obtained in a trial of the OX40 agonist ivuxolimab. The receptors shown here come from an adult with an advanced solid tumor such as melanoma, head and neck, liver or kidney cancer. CDR3s include the opening cysteine and the closing phenylalanine or tryptophan. The D gene is left open where the match is weak. Part of the rows lack a size; the others show once, few, many or a class for expanded clones.

d_gene: NA
v_gene: TRBV19
abundance: NA
j_gene: TRBJ1-5
CDR3nt: TGTGCCAGTAGTATAGGACCGCTTACCCCATTGCCCCAGCATTTT
CDR3aa: CASSIGPLTPLPQHF

d_gene: NA
v_gene: TRBV30
abundance: NA
j_gene: TRBJ1-3
CDR3nt: TGTGCCTGGAGGGACAGTCAGTGGGGAAACACCATATATTTT
CDR3aa: CAWRDSQWGNTIYF

d_gene: NA
v_gene: TRBV19
abundance: NA
j_gene: TRBJ2-7
CDR3nt: TGTGCCAGCTCGGACTACGCCTACGAGCAGTACTTC
CDR3aa: CASSDYAYEQYF

d_gene: NA
v_gene: TRBV7-9
abundance: NA
j_gene: TRBJ2-1
CDR3nt: TGTGCCAGCAGCTTAGTCTTGGGGGGCAGATCCTACAATGAGCAGTTCTTC
CDR3aa: CASSLVLGGRSYNEQFF

d_gene: NA
v_gene: TRBV19
abundance: NA
j_gene: TRBJ1-5
CDR3nt: TGTGCCAGTAGTATCGCAGGATACAATCAGCCCCAGCATTTT
CDR3aa: CASSIAGYNQPQHF

d_gene: TRBD1
v_gene: TRBV6-6
abundance: NA
j_gene: TRBJ2-7
CDR3nt: TGTGCCTGCTCCGGACAGGGGATATACGAGCAGTACTTC
CDR3aa: CACSGQGIYEQYF

d_gene: NA
v_gene: TRBV2
abundance: NA
j_gene: TRBJ2-7
CDR3nt: TGTGCCAGCAGGGCAGGTTTATACGAGCAGTACTTC
CDR3aa: CASRAGLYEQYF

d_gene: NA
v_gene: TRBV28
abundance: NA
j_gene: TRBJ1-2
CDR3nt: TGTGCCAGCAGTTTAGGGGTCCAAAACTATGGCTACACCTTC
CDR3aa: CASSLGVQNYGYTF

d_gene: TRBD1
v_gene: TRBV19
abundance: NA
j_gene: TRBJ1-2
CDR3nt: TGTGCCAGTAGTCATTTTGGACAGGGAACATATGGCTACACCTTC
CDR3aa: CASSHFGQGTYGYTF

d_gene: NA
v_gene: TRBV28
abundance: NA
j_gene: TRBJ2-5
CDR3nt: TGTGCCAGCAGGGACTGGACCCAAGAGACCCAGTACTTC
CDR3aa: CASRDWTQETQYF

d_gene: NA
v_gene: TRBV6-5
abundance: once
j_gene: TRBJ1-3
CDR3nt: TGTGCCAGCAGTTACCGCGGACGTCTAACTGGAAACACCATATATTTT
CDR3aa: CASSYRGRLTGNTIYF

d_gene: NA
v_gene: TRBV5-1
abundance: NA
j_gene: TRBJ2-5
CDR3nt: TGCGCCAGCAGCGGGGTCGCTAAAGAGACCCAGTACTTC
CDR3aa: CASSGVAKETQYF

d_gene: TRBD1
v_gene: TRBV7-3
abundance: NA
j_gene: TRBJ1-3
CDR3nt: TGTGCCAGCAGCACCGGGACAGCCGGTTCCACCATATATTTT
CDR3aa: CASSTGTAGSTIYF

d_gene: NA
v_gene: TRBV5-1
abundance: NA
j_gene: TRBJ2-3
CDR3nt: TGCGCCAGCAACGCAAACACAGATACGCAGTATTTT
CDR3aa: CASNANTDTQYF

d_gene: TRBD1
v_gene: TRBV28
abundance: NA
j_gene: TRBJ1-2
CDR3nt: TGTGCCAGCAGCACCGGACAGGGGTCTCGAGGCTACACCTTC
CDR3aa: CASSTGQGSRGYTF

d_gene: NA
v_gene: TRBV9
abundance: NA
j_gene: TRBJ1-6
CDR3nt: TGTGCCAGCAGCGTAGGGATCAATAATTCACCCCTCCACTTT
CDR3aa: CASSVGINNSPLHF

d_gene: NA
v_gene: TRBV18
abundance: NA
j_gene: TRBJ1-1
CDR3nt: TGTGCCAGCTCACCGGGGGGAGGGATGCGTACTGAAGCTTTCTTT
CDR3aa: CASSPGGGMRTEAFF